These 22 T cell receptor beta chains share one sample of origin, sequenced in a study of cytomegalovirus exposure and HLA in healthy donors. Primers included in the PCR were 60 Vbeta and 13 Jbeta primers. Data came from immunoSEQ multiplex PCR; TCRdb stores just in-frame clones and leaves some out. This table holds roughly 160,000 clones, around 80% found once. Material for sequencing was PBMCs. Receptors originate from a man aged 35 to 55 in good health and CMV-seronegative.

The chain couples TRBV7-2 to TRBJ2-7; TRBD1 agrees at 7 bases. The V gene's germline CDR1 is SGHTA and CDR2 FQGNSA. This CDR3 has 12 amino acids. Trimming at V came to 3 bases and at J to 8 bases, leaving 4 bases not matched to a gene. CDR3 region: CASSLGQNKQYF. In DNA, the CDR3 is TGTGCCAGCAGCTTGGGACAGAACAAGCAGTACTTC.

The chain couples TRBV4-1 to TRBJ2-5, with 10 bases matching TRBD1. Germline-derived CDR1 and CDR2 are MGHRA and YSYEKL. V gave up 2 bases and J gave up 4 bases; unmatched junction bases: 4. This CDR3 contains 15 residues. The CDR3 is CASSQWDRGGETQYF. CDR3 coding DNA: TGCGCCAGCAGCCAATGGGACAGGGGAGGAGAGACCCAGTACTTC.

The chain has TRBV6-6 and TRBJ2-6; D perhaps matches TRBD1 (6 bases). The length of the CDR3 is 15 residues. Trimming took 6 bases from V and 4 from J, leaving 13 bases between them. Germline V gene sequence: CDR1 MNHNY, CDR2 SVGAGI (reference sequence). The chain's CDR3 is CASRLTGFGANVLTF. The CDR3 coding sequence is TGTGCCAGCAGGCTCACAGGGTTCGGGGCCAACGTCCTGACTTTC.

The rearrangement links TRBV6-5 to TRBJ1-1, with D possibly being TRBD1 (5 bases). The CDR3 runs to 15 residues. With 7 bases removed from V and 5 bases from J, the gap between germline ends came to 20 bases. Germline V gene lookup returns CDR1 MNHEY and CDR2 SVGAGI. Here the CDR3 reads CASTLVGGVGTEAFF. The CDR3 DNA follows: TGTGCCAGCACCCTCGTGGGAGGGGTAGGGACTGAAGCTTTCTTT.

The chain has TRBV2 and TRBJ2-7, with D uncertain. The CDR3 is 11 residues long. CDR1 and CDR2 (germline): SNHLY, FYNNEI. The V gene lost 6 bases and the J gene lost 7 bases, with 10 bases spanning the gap. CDR3 sequence reads: CASSHPGEQYF. The DNA for the CDR3 is TGTGCCAGCAGCCATCCGGGTGAGCAGTACTTC.

DNA for the CDR3: TGTGCCAGCCGAACGCCCTCATGGCCTTACGGCAATCAGCCCCAGCATTTT. Its translation is CASRTPSWPYGNQPQHF. This chain links TRBV27 with TRBJ1-5; D is unclear. CDR1 is MNHEY, CDR2 SMNVEV, per germline (reference sequence). The germline V and J ends were trimmed by 8 bases and 2 bases, with 22 bases remaining between them. The CDR3 length is 17 residues.

The V gene is TRBV1, the J gene TRBJ2-2; the table names TRBD2, a call not compared with the DNA. TRBV1 is deemed a pseudogene. CDR3 length equals 17 residues. The CDR3 bases are TGCACCAGCAGCCGACGGTGGGTTAGCGGGAACACCGGGGAGCTGTTTTTT. As protein: CTSSRRWVSGNTGELFF.

The chain couples TRBV10-2 to TRBJ1-4, with 9 bases that match TRBD1. From germline, CDR1 is WSHSY and CDR2 SAAADI. After removal of 2 bases from V and 7 bases from J, the junction contained 5 bases not matched to a gene. The CDR3 is 15 residues long. CDR3: CASSEPGQGSEKLFF. DNA of the CDR3: TGCGCCAGCAGTGAGCCGGGACAGGGAAGTGAAAAACTGTTTTTT.

V gene TRBV10-1 combines with J gene TRBJ2-2, with D unresolved. Germline CDR1 WNHNN, CDR2 SYGVQD (reference sequence). V was trimmed by 8 bases and J by 0 bases, leaving 13 bases between them. The CDR3 consists of 15 residues. DNA for the CDR3: TGCGCCAGCTGTCCGCGAACCCCGAACACCGGGGAGCTGTTTTTT. Its protein is CASCPRTPNTGELFF.

The chain links TRBV28 to TRBJ1-2; D unresolved. V was shortened by 8 bases and J by 7 bases, with 20 bases between the two germline ends. This CDR3 spans 14 amino acids. The germline gives CDR1 MDHEN, CDR2 SYDVKM. DNA of the CDR3: TGTGCCAGCGTGCCGTCCGGGTCCCTGGGTGGCTACACCTTC. Translated: CASVPSGSLGGYTF.

The rearrangement uses TRBV11-2 and TRBJ1-1, with D possibly matching TRBD1 (6 bases). The CDR3 spans 14 residues. Germline loops: CDR1 SGHAT, CDR2 FQNNGV. V lost 3 bases and J lost 0, with 8 bases in between. CDR3 DNA: TGTGCCAGCAGCTTTACAGGGCTGAACACTGAAGCTTTCTTT. Translation: CASSFTGLNTEAFF.

This clone was seen a few times. This chain connects TRBV9 to TRBJ2-1; TRBD2 is a possible D gene (6 bases). The CDR3 has 12 residues. Germline V gene sequence: CDR1 SGDLS, CDR2 YYNGEE. The ends were cut back, 0 bases at V and 10 bases at J, with 8 bases in the middle. As DNA, the CDR3 is TGTGCCAGCAGCGTAGGTCGGGGGGAGCAGTTCTTC. It encodes CASSVGRGEQFF. Complete variable domain (other parts from reference TRBV9 and TRBJ2-1): DSGVTQTPKHLITATGQRVTLRCSPRSGDLSVYWYQQSLDQGLQFLIQYYNGEERAKGNILERFSAQQFPDLHSELNLSSLELGDSALYFCASSVGRGEQFFGPGTRLTVL.

This clone was seen more than once but under ten times. The chain combines TRBV18 with TRBJ2-7; 12 bases fit TRBD1. Germline CDR1 is KGHSH and CDR2 is LQKENI. The CDR3 sequence is 18 residues long. V lost 3 bases, J lost 6 bases, and 15 bases stayed unmatched. The CDR3 region has the DNA TGTGCCAGCTCACCGAAACCGGGACAGGGGGCATGGAGGAGCGAGCAGTACTTC. Translated: CASSPKPGQGAWRSEQYF.

This clone was recorded only once. This rearrangement joins TRBV9 to TRBJ2-5; 8 positions agree with TRBD1. The J call may be mistaken, given a closer DNA end match to TRBJ2-7. CDR3 length equals 14 residues. CDR1 and CDR2 from the germline V gene are SGDLS and YYNGEE. The CDR3 here is CASSLQGDPYEQYF. For the CDR3, the DNA is TGTGCCAGCAGCTTACAGGGGGACCCCTACGAGCAGTACTTC.

The CDR3 protein is CASSSQGALSGYTF. CDR3 nucleotides: TGTGCCAGCAGCTCCCAGGGGGCTCTAAGTGGCTACACCTTC. This rearrangement joins TRBV7-2 to TRBJ1-2; 8 bases align to TRBD1. The CDR3 loop spans 14 amino acids. V lost 4 bases, J lost 7 bases, and 8 bases stayed unmatched. CDR1 and CDR2 (germline): SGHTA, FQGNSA.

This clone was counted between two and nine times. This chain uses TRBV7-3 with TRBJ2-3, with 12 positions matching TRBD2. V lost 5 bases and J lost 2; bases outside the gene matches: 5. CDR1 SGHTA and CDR2 FQGTGA come from the germline V gene. CDR3 length: 16 residues. DNA for the CDR3: TGTGCCAGCAGCCTTGGACTAGCGGGACCCACAGATACGCAGTATTTT. This codes for CASSLGLAGPTDTQYF. The variable domain in full, with the rest retrieved from reference TRBV7-3 and TRBJ2-3, is GAGVSQTPSNKVTEKGKYVELRCDPISGHTALYWYRQSLGQGPEFLIYFQGTGAADDSGLPNDRFFAVRPEGSVSTLKIQRTERGDSAVYLCASSLGLAGPTDTQYFGPGTRLTVL.

V and J are TRBV5-6 and TRBJ2-3; D is uncertain. The CDR3 length is 12 residues. V was pared by 0 bases and J by 5 bases, with 4 bases between. From germline, CDR1 is SGHDT and CDR2 YYEEEE. The CDR3 coding sequence is TGTGCCAGCAGCTTGGCGAGAGATACGCAGTATTTT. Amino acids: CASSLARDTQYF.

The rearrangement uses TRBV5-4 and TRBJ2-3; TRBD2 matches at 10 bases. J lost 5 bases, V lost 3 bases, and 6 bases had no gene match. The CDR3 contains 15 residues. Germline V lookup: CDR1 SGHNT, CDR2 YYREEE (reference sequence). CDR3 bases: TGTGCCAGCAGCTCAGCGGGGGGGCCCGGAGATACGCAGTATTTT. This codes for CASSSAGGPGDTQYF.

This chain connects TRBV6-5 to TRBJ1-4; D gene ambiguous. The CDR3 sequence is 13 residues long. The V gene lost 0 bases and the J gene lost 7 bases, with 6 bases spanning the gap. Germline V CDR1 and CDR2: MNHEY, SVGAGI. CDR3 protein: CASSYSGGEKLFF. The CDR3 DNA reads as TGTGCCAGCAGTTACTCGGGAGGTGAAAAACTGTTTTTT.

This clone was detected only once. The chain couples TRBV7-8 to TRBJ2-7, with 13 bases identical to TRBD2. Germline values: CDR1 SGHVS, CDR2 FQNEAQ. The CDR3 totals 14 residues. V lost 5 bases, J lost 7 bases, and 5 bases stayed unmatched. The CDR3 DNA reads TGTGCCAGCAGCCCGGGACTAGCGGGGTGGGAGCAGTACTTC. Amino acids: CASSPGLAGWEQYF.

This clone was seen a few times. This rearrangement joins TRBV6-6 to TRBJ2-3; TRBD1 is a possible D gene (6 bases). Per the germline V gene, CDR1 is MNHNY and CDR2 is SVGAGI (reference sequence). Trimming left V 2 bases short and J 0 bases short, with 9 bases between. The CDR3 loop spans 15 amino acids. The CDR3: CASSYRQASTDTQYF. The CDR3 coding sequence is TGTGCCAGCAGTTACAGACAGGCTAGCACAGATACGCAGTATTTT.

The chain recombines TRBV6-1 with TRBJ2-5, with a weak D call TRBD1 (6 bases). Trimming stripped 6 bases from V and 2 bases from J, with 10 bases between. Germline values: CDR1 MNHNS, CDR2 SASEGT. This CDR3 comprises 13 residues. In DNA form, the CDR3 reads TGTGCCAGCAGGGCAGGGGAACAAGAGACCCAGTACTTC. As protein: CASRAGEQETQYF.